Below are 17 T cell receptor beta chains sequenced from a single sample in a study of T cell clonotyping in hematopoietic cell transplantation. Sequencing was performed with immunoSEQ multiplex PCR; in TCRdb, only in-frame clones are kept and a portion is missing. The repertoire has around 21,000 clones, 70% to 85% of them found once; the top ten carry around a sixth. As to time point: recipient sample about 28 days before transplant, after cytoreduction. The sequencing used peripheral blood mononuclear cells, collected before stem cell transplant. Source of these receptors: a man between 60 and 70 years old with acute myeloid leukemia. Some clones in this sample may be carry-over from other donors' samples.

V usage is TRBV2 and J usage is TRBJ2-7; D tentatively fits TRBD1 or TRBD2 (5 bases each). With 7 bases removed from V and 6 bases from J, the gap between germline ends came to 13 bases. Looked up from germline, CDR1 is SNHLY and CDR2 is FYNNEI. CDR3 length equals 12 residues. The CDR3 DNA follows: TGTGCCAGCAAGGGGACCAGGGTCGAGCAGTACTTC. This translates into CASKGTRVEQYF.

This chain joins TRBV27 and TRBJ2-7; 10 bases agree with TRBD2. The length of the CDR3 is 15 residues. J was trimmed by 2 bases and V by 8 bases; bases with no gene match: 9. Per germline, CDR1 MNHEY and CDR2 SMNVEV (reference sequence). The CDR3 region has the DNA TGTGCCAGCCGATCCTTGAGCGGGGGGGCCTACGAGCAGTACTTC. Translated: CASRSLSGGAYEQYF.

The rearrangement uses TRBV5-1 and TRBJ2-4; 7 nucleotides agree with TRBD2. Germline assignment: CDR1 SGHRS and CDR2 YFSETQ. This CDR3 region has 14 residues. Trimming took 4 bases from V and 7 from J; bases not matched to a gene: 8. The CDR3 sequence is CASSPDGEGNIQYF. CDR3 DNA: TGCGCCAGCAGCCCGGATGGGGAGGGCAACATTCAGTACTTC.

J is TRBJ2-5 and V is TRBV5-4; the D call may be TRBD1 or TRBD2 (6 bases each). V was trimmed by 3 bases and J by 4 bases, leaving 19 bases between them. Germline values: CDR1 SGHNT, CDR2 YYREEE (reference sequence). The CDR3 is made up of 16 amino acids. CDR3 bases: TGTGCCAGCAGCTCAGGTTGGGGGGCCCTTAGAGAGACCCAGTACTTC. It specifies CASSSGWGALRETQYF.

This chain links TRBV5-1 with TRBJ2-7; perhaps D is TRBD1 or TRBD2 (5 bases each). V was trimmed by 0 bases and J by 5 bases, leaving 15 bases between them. This CDR3 region has 15 residues. Germline V lookup: CDR1 SGHRS, CDR2 YFSETQ. The CDR3 loop is CASSLAGTVENEQYF. In DNA form, the CDR3 reads TGCGCCAGCAGCTTGGCCGGGACCGTGGAGAACGAGCAGTACTTC.

V usage is TRBV7-8 and J usage is TRBJ2-5; 7 bases are a match to TRBD1. CDR3 length equals 14 residues. Germline V gives CDR1 SGHVS, CDR2 FQNEAQ. Trimming at V came to 5 bases and at J to 5 bases, leaving 8 bases not matched to a gene. CDR3 in DNA: TGTGCCAGCAGCCCATACAGGGGACGGGAGACCCAGTACTTC. Translating it yields CASSPYRGRETQYF. The entire variable domain, with the rest obtained from reference TRBV7-8 and TRBJ2-5, is as follows: GAGVSQSPRYKVAKRGQDVALRCDPISGHVSLFWYQQALGQGPEFLTYFQNEAQLDKSGLPSDRFFAERPEGSVSTLKIQRTQQEDSAVYLCASSPYRGRETQYFGPGTRLLVL.

V and J are TRBV7-6 and TRBJ2-7; D is ambiguous. Trimming cost V 8 bases and J 0 bases, with 11 bases left between them. Germline V lookup: CDR1 SGHVS, CDR2 FNYEAQ. The CDR3 consists of 13 residues. This chain's CDR3 is CASQGWRSYEQYF. The CDR3, as DNA: TGTGCCAGCCAAGGGTGGCGCTCCTACGAGCAGTACTTC.

This clone has a handful of counts. The rearrangement links TRBV5-1 to TRBJ2-7; no reliable D call. In germline, CDR1 is SGHRS, CDR2 YFSETQ. CDR3 length: 12 amino acids. Between the trimmed V and J ends, which lost 5 bases and 4 bases, there was a span of 10 bases. The CDR3 bases are TGCGCCAGCAGAGAGGTCGGTTACGAGCAGTACTTC. This gives the protein CASREVGYEQYF.

This chain links TRBV27 with TRBJ2-2; 8 positions agree with TRBD2. The V gene end was trimmed by 1 base and the J gene end by 10 bases; junction bases not matched to a gene: 5. This CDR3 is built from 14 residues. Germline lookup yields CDR1 MNHEY and CDR2 SMNVEV (reference sequence). CDR3 DNA sequence: TGTGCCAGCAGTTTATGGGGTAGCGGGGAGGAGCTGTTTTTT. Encoded protein: CASSLWGSGEELFF.

As regards this clone: At one end the junction does not follow the germline gene, possibly because of a read error. The chain is built from TRBV4-1 and TRBJ2-2; 8 nucleotides line up with TRBD2. This CDR3 contains 20 residues. From germline, CDR1 is MGHRA and CDR2 YSYEKL. CDR3 coding DNA: TGCGCCAGCAGCCAAGGATGGCGGGAGGCCCCAACCGAGGAACACCGGGGAGCTGTTTTT. Its protein product is CASSQGWREAPTEEHRGAVF.

Here the CDR3 reads CASSYGGETQYF. The CDR3 DNA sequence: TGTGCCAGCAGTTACGGTGGTGAGACCCAGTACTTC. The chain carries TRBV6-6 and TRBJ2-5; D is uncertain. V dropped 2 bases and J dropped 5 bases, with 6 bases sitting between them. From germline, CDR1 is MNHNY and CDR2 SVGAGI (reference sequence). The CDR3 length is 12 residues.

The CDR3 loop reads CASSSQGLDNSPLHF. CDR3 nucleotides: TGTGCCAGCAGTTCGCAGGGGTTAGATAATTCACCCCTCCACTTT. The rearrangement uses TRBV6-5 and TRBJ1-6; D is perhaps TRBD1 (6 bases). Germline V lookup: CDR1 MNHEY, CDR2 SVGAGI. The CDR3 sequence is 15 residues long. Trimming took off 4 bases at V and 5 bases at J, with 12 bases between the two ends.

This chain links TRBV11-3 with TRBJ2-7; D unclear. CDR1 is SGHNT and CDR2 is YENEEA in the germline V gene. There are 13 residues in the CDR3. V lost 10 bases, J lost 0 bases, and 13 bases lay in between. The CDR3 region is CANRGESSYEQYF. Written as DNA, the CDR3 is TGTGCCAACAGAGGAGAGAGCTCCTACGAGCAGTACTTC. The whole variable domain, remainder taken from reference TRBV11-3 and TRBJ2-7, is EAGVVQSPRYKIIEKKQPVAFWCNPISGHNTLYWYLQNLGQGPELLIRYENEEAVDDSQLPKDRFSAERLKGVDSTLKIQPAELGDSAVYLCANRGESSYEQYFGPGTRLTVT.

The chain has TRBV4-2 and TRBJ1-6; D remains unclear. Germline CDR1 is LGHNA and CDR2 is YNFKEQ. This CDR3 has 15 residues. V lost 0 bases, J lost 0 bases, and 3 bases lay in between. The CDR3 region is CASSQEVSYNSPLHF. CDR3 DNA: TGTGCCAGCAGCCAAGAAGTCTCCTATAATTCACCCCTCCACTTT.

The chain carries TRBV7-3 and TRBJ2-5; D remains unclear. Deletions cut 3 bases from V and 4 bases from J, with 6 bases between. CDR3 length: 12 residues. Germline V lookup: CDR1 SGHTA, CDR2 FQGTGA. The CDR3 nucleotides read TGTGCCAGCAGCTTGTCGGGAGAGACCCAGTACTTC. The encoded protein is CASSLSGETQYF.

J is TRBJ1-2 and V is TRBV4-1; 9 nucleotides match TRBD1. V gave up 0 bases and J gave up 8 bases; unmatched junction bases: 7. CDR1 and CDR2 from the germline V gene are MGHRA and YSYEKL. This CDR3 has 15 residues. CDR3 loop: CASSQDHGTGWGYTF. CDR3 sequence (DNA): TGCGCCAGCAGCCAAGATCATGGGACAGGGTGGGGCTACACCTTC.

For the CDR3, the DNA is TGTGCCACCAGCTCCCCTGCGGGGGTAGGGAACACCGGGGAGCTGTTTTTT. Translating it yields CATSSPAGVGNTGELFF. V usage is TRBV15 and J usage is TRBJ2-2; TRBD2 matches 7 bases. With V trimmed by 5 bases and J by 1 base, 10 bases remained unmatched. Germline V gives CDR1 LNHNV, CDR2 YYDKDF (reference sequence). This CDR3 spans 17 amino acids.